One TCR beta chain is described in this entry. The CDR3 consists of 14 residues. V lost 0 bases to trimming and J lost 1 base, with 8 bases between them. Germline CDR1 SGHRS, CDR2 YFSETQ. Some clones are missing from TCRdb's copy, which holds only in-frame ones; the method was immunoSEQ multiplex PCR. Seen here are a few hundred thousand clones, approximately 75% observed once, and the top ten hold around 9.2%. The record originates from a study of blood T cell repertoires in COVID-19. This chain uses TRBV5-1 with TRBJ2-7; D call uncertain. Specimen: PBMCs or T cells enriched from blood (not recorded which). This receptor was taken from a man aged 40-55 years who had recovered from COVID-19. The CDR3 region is CASSLVADSYEQYF. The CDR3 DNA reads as TGCGCCAGCAGCTTGGTGGCCGATTCCTACGAGCAGTACTTC.